The 30 T cell receptor beta chains in this list originate from one sample, sequenced in a study of OX40 agonist ivuxolimab in advanced cancers. Libraries were prepared by immunoSEQ multiplex PCR; TCRdb keeps only in-frame clonotypes and omits some of them. The sample records over 55,000 clones, roughly four fifths being singletons. The sample consisted of CD4+ or CD8+ T cells sorted from blood, taken in a trial of the OX40 agonist ivuxolimab. Every receptor here comes from an adult with an advanced solid tumor such as melanoma, head and neck, liver or kidney cancer.

The chain employs TRBV6-1 and TRBJ2-7; possibly TRBD1 for D (6 bases). Germline-derived CDR1 and CDR2 are MNHNS and SASEGT. V shed 10 bases and J shed 4 bases, with 17 bases lying between them. This CDR3 contains 13 residues. The DNA for the CDR3 is TGTGCCACCCAACGACAGGTCAATTACGAGCAGTACTTC. Its translation is CATQRQVNYEQYF.

The chain uses TRBV5-1 and TRBJ2-5, with D perhaps TRBD1 (5 bases). Germline assignment: CDR1 SGHRS and CDR2 YFSETQ. The CDR3 contains 15 residues. Trimming removed 7 bases at V and 1 base at J, with 17 bases between. The CDR3 region has the DNA TGCGCCAGCGCCTCCCAACCAGGGTCCCAAGAGACCCAGTACTTC. Amino acids: CASASQPGSQETQYF.

This chain links TRBV29-1 with TRBJ1-5, with D perhaps matching TRBD1 (6 bases). Germline V gene lookup returns CDR1 SQVTM and CDR2 ANQGSEA. The CDR3 consists of 15 residues. Deletions cut 6 bases from V and 5 bases from J, with 20 bases between. CDR3 protein: CSVATGTGGHQPQHF. The CDR3 DNA follows: TGCAGCGTAGCAACCGGGACCGGGGGGCATCAGCCCCAGCATTTT.

The CDR3 region has the DNA TGTGCCAGTAGTCCCCATGAACAGGGCGGCACAGATACGCAGTATTTT. Translating gives CASSPHEQGGTDTQYF. The V gene is TRBV19, the J gene TRBJ2-3; weak D call: TRBD1 (6 bases). This CDR3 comprises 16 residues. V lost 5 bases and J 1 base, leaving 16 bases between the germline ends. CDR1 is LNHDA and CDR2 is SQIVND in the germline V gene (reference sequence). Looking up the rest from reference TRBV19 and TRBJ2-3 gives the full variable domain: DGGITQSPKYLFRKEGQNVTLSCEQNLNHDAMYWYRQDPGQGLRLIYYSQIVNDFQKGDIAEGYSVSREKKESFPLTVTSAQKNPTAFYLCASSPHEQGGTDTQYFGPGTRLTVL.

The chain links TRBV9 to TRBJ2-2, with 11 bases matching TRBD2. Per the germline V gene, CDR1 is SGDLS and CDR2 is YYNGEE. With 2 bases clipped from V and 2 bases from J, the junction kept 11 bases outside the gene matches. This CDR3 is 19 amino acids long. The CDR3 DNA sequence: TGTGCCAGCAGCGTTGAGCCTAGGACTAGCGGGTACAACACCGGGGAGCTGTTTTTT. This gives the protein CASSVEPRTSGYNTGELFF.

This rearrangement joins TRBV5-6 to TRBJ2-7; weak D call: TRBD2 (5 bases). V was clipped by 4 bases and J by 4 bases, with 21 bases between them. The CDR3 consists of 16 residues. CDR1 is SGHDT and CDR2 is YYEEEE in the germline V gene. This CDR3 is CASSEHAWGEGYEQYF. CDR3 in DNA: TGTGCCAGCAGCGAACACGCCTGGGGTGAGGGTTACGAGCAGTACTTC.

The V gene is TRBV5-1, the J gene TRBJ2-5; no definite D call. Trimming stripped 0 bases from V and 5 bases from J, with 11 bases between. Germline V gives CDR1 SGHRS, CDR2 YFSETQ. This CDR3 spans 14 amino acids. CDR3 DNA sequence: TGCGCCAGCAGCTTGGGACCCGGCCCCGAGACCCAGTACTTC. Its protein product is CASSLGPGPETQYF.

This rearrangement joins TRBV12-1 to TRBJ2-1; TRBD2 reflects the table's D call only, with no check against the DNA. TRBV12-1 is a known pseudogene. This CDR3 contains 17 residues. The CDR3 loop reads CASDMGGVRKSYNEQFF. The CDR3, as DNA: TGTGCCAGTGACATGGGAGGCGTGCGGAAATCCTACAATGAGCAGTTCTTC.

The genes are TRBV7-8 and TRBJ1-6; perhaps TRBD1 as D (6 bases). The CDR3 has 14 residues. Per the germline V gene, CDR1 is SGHVS and CDR2 is FQNEAQ. V lost 3 bases to trimming and J lost 6 bases, with 9 bases between them. CDR3 in amino acids: CASSLTGSNSPLHF. CDR3 sequence (DNA): TGTGCCAGCAGCTTGACAGGAAGTAATTCACCCCTCCACTTT. Drawing the rest from reference TRBV7-8 and TRBJ1-6, the complete variable domain is GAGVSQSPRYKVAKRGQDVALRCDPISGHVSLFWYQQALGQGPEFLTYFQNEAQLDKSGLPSDRFFAERPEGSVSTLKIQRTQQEDSAVYLCASSLTGSNSPLHFGNGTRLTVT.

The chain employs TRBV30 and TRBJ1-1, with a tentative D call TRBD1 (5 bases). Germline assignment: CDR1 GTSNPN and CDR2 SVGIG (reference sequence). Trimming took off 6 bases at V and 1 base at J, with 9 bases between the two ends. This CDR3 comprises 12 residues. This CDR3 reads CACSTANTEAFF. The CDR3 coding sequence is TGTGCCTGTTCGACAGCGAACACTGAAGCTTTCTTT.

The chain links TRBV11-2 to TRBJ2-5, with a tentative D call TRBD2 (6 bases). V dropped 1 base and J dropped 4 bases, with 19 bases sitting between them. This CDR3 region has 17 residues. The germline V gene encodes CDR1 SGHAT and CDR2 FQNNGV. CDR3 coding DNA: TGTGCCAGCAGCTTAGGAGGTGCTGGGGGGAGAGCAGAGACCCAGTACTTC. This gives the protein CASSLGGAGGRAETQYF.

This chain links TRBV7-3 with TRBJ1-4; maybe TRBD1 (5 bases). From germline, CDR1 is SGHTA and CDR2 FQGTGA. This CDR3 is built from 13 residues. V lost 6 bases, J lost 3 bases, and 8 bases lay in between. The DNA of the CDR3 is TGTGCCAGCAGACTGGGACCTAATGAAAAACTGTTTTTT. This gives the protein CASRLGPNEKLFF.

CDR3 residues: CASSPPVTDTQYF. CDR3 DNA sequence: TGTGCCAGCTCACCACCAGTAACAGATACGCAGTATTTT. This rearrangement joins TRBV18 to TRBJ2-3, with D hard to call. Germline-derived CDR1 and CDR2 are KGHSH and LQKENI. The V end lost 0 bases, the J end lost 3 bases, and 4 bases lay between the germline ends. This CDR3 has 13 residues.

J is TRBJ1-3 and V is TRBV6-5, with 7 bases fitting TRBD1. Losses at the gene ends were 2 bases for V and 1 base for J; bases not matched to a gene: 2. This CDR3 contains 15 residues. Germline V gene lookup returns CDR1 MNHEY and CDR2 SVGAGI. The DNA for the CDR3 is TGTGCCAGCAGTTACCCCAGGGGGTCTGGAAACACCATATATTTT. The encoded protein is CASSYPRGSGNTIYF.

The rearrangement links TRBV28 to TRBJ2-5; D remains unclear. Germline-derived CDR1 and CDR2 are MDHEN and SYDVKM. V lost 5 bases and J 7 bases, leaving 8 bases between the germline ends. The CDR3 contains 11 residues. The CDR3 protein is CASSPERTQYF. In DNA form, the CDR3 reads TGTGCCAGCAGTCCCGAAAGGACCCAGTACTTC.

J is TRBJ2-1 and V is TRBV5-8; no reliable D call. Germline CDR1 is SGHTS and CDR2 is YDEGEE. This CDR3 spans 13 amino acids. Trimming pared 8 bases from V and 2 bases from J, leaving 11 bases between. The CDR3, as DNA: TGTGCCAGTGGTAGGCCCCCCTACAATGAGCAGTTCTTC. Its translation is CASGRPPYNEQFF.

The V call is TRBV7-9, the J call TRBJ1-5; perhaps TRBD1 as D (5 bases). Trimming pared 8 bases from V and 5 bases from J, leaving 13 bases between. The CDR3 consists of 13 residues. Per the germline V gene, CDR1 is SEHNR and CDR2 is FQNEAQ (reference sequence). CDR3 sequence (DNA): TGTGCCAGCGGGGCGGATCTATATCAGCCCCAGCATTTT. This translates into CASGADLYQPQHF.

The chain links TRBV5-4 to TRBJ2-3, with 9 nucleotides matching TRBD2. Germline values: CDR1 SGHNT, CDR2 YYREEE (reference sequence). V lost 0 bases to trimming and J lost 4 bases; unmatched junction nucleotides: 3. The CDR3 is made up of 15 amino acids. As DNA, the CDR3 is TGTGCCAGCAGCTTGGTAGCGGGAGTTTCAGATACGCAGTATTTT. This translates into CASSLVAGVSDTQYF.

The chain uses TRBV14 and TRBJ2-7; TRBD1 is a possible D gene (5 bases). The CDR3 has 15 amino acids. Germline CDR1 reads SGHDN; CDR2 reads FVKESK. The ends were cut back, 3 bases at V and 5 bases at J, with 17 bases in the middle. The chain's CDR3 is CASSHGVPGWHEQYF. The DNA for the CDR3 is TGTGCCAGCAGCCATGGGGTCCCAGGGTGGCACGAGCAGTACTTC.

The J gene is TRBJ2-3, the V gene TRBV5-3, with D possibly TRBD2 on 7 matching bases. TRBV5-3 is designated an ORF whose function remains uncertain. The CDR3 has 16 residues. The V end lost 2 bases, the J end lost 1 base, and 14 bases lay between the germline ends. The CDR3 loop reads CARSFLRGGGTDTQYF. In DNA, the CDR3 is TGTGCCAGAAGCTTCCTTAGGGGGGGTGGCACAGATACGCAGTATTTT.

V and J are TRBV4-2 and TRBJ2-7; no clear D gene. V gave up 2 bases and J gave up 5 bases, with 13 bases separating them. The CDR3 is 14 residues long. Germline V CDR1 and CDR2: LGHNA, YNFKEQ. For the CDR3, the DNA is TGTGCCAGCAGCCAACCGACCTTCGGGCACGAGCAGTACTTC. Translated, it gives CASSQPTFGHEQYF.

V and J are TRBV5-1 and TRBJ2-7; D is uncertain. Germline V gene lookup returns CDR1 SGHRS and CDR2 YFSETQ. V lost 7 bases and J 3 bases, leaving 8 bases between the germline ends. The CDR3 loop spans 11 amino acids. This CDR3 is CASGEFYEQYF. DNA for the CDR3: TGCGCCAGCGGCGAATTCTACGAGCAGTACTTC.

The J gene is TRBJ1-2, the V gene TRBV7-6, with D hard to call. Per germline, CDR1 SGHVS and CDR2 FNYEAQ. The CDR3 sequence is 15 residues long. V was shortened by 1 base and J by 3 bases, with 12 bases between the two germline ends. CDR3 coding DNA: TGTGCCAGCAGCTTAGGGGCCAGTCGGGACTATGGCTACACCTTC. Residues: CASSLGASRDYGYTF. Full variable domain (missing parts from reference TRBV7-6 and TRBJ1-2): GAGVSQSPRYKVTKRGQDVALRCDPISGHVSLYWYRQALGQGPEFLTYFNYEAQQDKSGLPNDRFSAERPEGSISTLTIQRTEQRDSAMYRCASSLGASRDYGYTFGSGTRLTVV.

This sequence joins TRBV9 and TRBJ2-5; D call uncertain. CDR1 is SGDLS, CDR2 YYNGEE, per germline. The CDR3 is 13 amino acids. V shed 2 bases and J shed 2 bases, with 7 bases lying between them. The chain's CDR3 is CASSVQIQETQYF. CDR3 coding DNA: TGTGCCAGCAGCGTTCAGATTCAAGAGACCCAGTACTTC.

This chain uses TRBV15 with TRBJ1-1; D call uncertain. CDR1 and CDR2 (germline): LNHNV, YYDKDF (reference sequence). V lost 2 bases and J 3 bases, leaving 10 bases between the germline ends. The CDR3 contains 14 residues. In nucleotides, the CDR3 is TGTGCCACCAGCAGAAAGACACCCCACACTGAAGCTTTCTTT. This gives the protein CATSRKTPHTEAFF.

This clone was counted a few times. The chain employs TRBV2 and TRBJ1-6; maybe TRBD1 (5 bases). Germline-derived CDR1 and CDR2 are SNHLY and FYNNEI. Trimming removed 6 bases at V and 3 bases at J, with 12 bases between. The CDR3 consists of 15 residues. The CDR3, as DNA: TGTGCCAGCAGGCCCCGGGACGGCTATAATTCACCCCTCCACTTT. Translating it yields CASRPRDGYNSPLHF.

The V call is TRBV6-1, the J call TRBJ2-1; the match to TRBD2 covers 8 bases. Unmatched junction bases numbered 1, after V lost 6 bases and J lost 6 bases. CDR3 length: 12 residues. Per the germline V gene, CDR1 is MNHNS and CDR2 is SASEGT. CDR3 residues: CASSLAGNEQFF. The CDR3 DNA reads TGTGCCAGCAGCCTAGCGGGCAATGAGCAGTTCTTC.

This chain links TRBV21-1 with TRBJ2-5; the table's D gene call, TRBD1, was not cross checked with the DNA. TRBV21-1 is labeled a pseudogene. The CDR3 consists of 17 residues. The CDR3 spells CASSNIGQGPSQETQYF. DNA of the CDR3: TGTGCCAGCAGCAACATAGGACAGGGGCCTTCACAAGAGACCCAGTACTTC.

The chain is built from TRBV7-2 and TRBJ1-3, with D uncertain. The ends were cut back, 1 base at V and 4 bases at J, with 14 bases in the middle. The CDR3 has 16 residues. Germline V gene sequence: CDR1 SGHTA, CDR2 FQGNSA. The DNA for the CDR3 is TGTGCCAGCAGCTTAGAATACGGTATCACGGGAAACACCATATATTTT. Translation gives CASSLEYGITGNTIYF.

V usage is TRBV18 and J usage is TRBJ2-7, with D unresolved. This CDR3 has 13 residues. V lost 8 bases to trimming and J lost 3 bases, with 14 bases between them. Germline loops: CDR1 KGHSH, CDR2 LQKENI. The CDR3 loop is CASELDGHYEQYF. The CDR3, as DNA: TGTGCCAGCGAATTAGACGGCCACTACGAGCAGTACTTC.